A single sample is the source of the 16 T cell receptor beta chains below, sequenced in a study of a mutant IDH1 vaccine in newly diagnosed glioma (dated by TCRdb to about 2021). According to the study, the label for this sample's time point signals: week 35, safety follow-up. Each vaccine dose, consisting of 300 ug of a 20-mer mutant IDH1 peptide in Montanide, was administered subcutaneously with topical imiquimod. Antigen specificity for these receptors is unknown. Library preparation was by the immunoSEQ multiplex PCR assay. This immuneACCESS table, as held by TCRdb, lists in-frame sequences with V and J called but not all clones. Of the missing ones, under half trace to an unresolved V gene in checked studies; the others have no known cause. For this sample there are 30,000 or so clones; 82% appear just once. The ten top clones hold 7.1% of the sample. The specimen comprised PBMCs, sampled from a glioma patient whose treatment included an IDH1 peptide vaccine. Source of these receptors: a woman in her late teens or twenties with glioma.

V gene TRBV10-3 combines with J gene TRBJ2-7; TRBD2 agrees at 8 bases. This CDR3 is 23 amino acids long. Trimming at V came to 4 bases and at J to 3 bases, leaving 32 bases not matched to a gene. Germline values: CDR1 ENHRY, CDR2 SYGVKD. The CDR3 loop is CAISGVAGLAIVDNHTTNYEQYF. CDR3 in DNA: TGTGCCATCAGTGGTGTAGCGGGACTGGCGATAGTGGATAACCATACTACTAACTACGAGCAGTACTTC.

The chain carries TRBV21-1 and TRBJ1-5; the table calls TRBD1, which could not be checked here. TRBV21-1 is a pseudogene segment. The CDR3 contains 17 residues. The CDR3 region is CASSKRPDTPSNQPQHF. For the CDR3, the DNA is TGTGCCAGCAGCAAAAGACCGGACACCCCTAGCAATCAGCCCCAGCATTTT.

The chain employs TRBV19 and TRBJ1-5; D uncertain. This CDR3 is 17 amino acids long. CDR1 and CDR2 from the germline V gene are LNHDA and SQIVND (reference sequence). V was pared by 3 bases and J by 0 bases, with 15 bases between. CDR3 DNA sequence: TGTGCCAGTAGTATGAGAGGGTCGGTTGGTAGCAATCAGCCCCAGCATTTT. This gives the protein CASSMRGSVGSNQPQHF. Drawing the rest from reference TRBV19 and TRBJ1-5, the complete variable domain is DGGITQSPKYLFRKEGQNVTLSCEQNLNHDAMYWYRQDPGQGLRLIYYSQIVNDFQKGDIAEGYSVSREKKESFPLTVTSAQKNPTAFYLCASSMRGSVGSNQPQHFGDGTRLSIL.

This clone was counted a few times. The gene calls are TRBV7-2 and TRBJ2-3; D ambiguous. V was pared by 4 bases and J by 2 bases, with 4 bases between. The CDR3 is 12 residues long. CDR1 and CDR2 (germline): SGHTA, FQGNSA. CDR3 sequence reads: CASSSNTDTQYF. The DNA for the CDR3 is TGTGCCAGCAGCTCAAACACAGATACGCAGTATTTT.

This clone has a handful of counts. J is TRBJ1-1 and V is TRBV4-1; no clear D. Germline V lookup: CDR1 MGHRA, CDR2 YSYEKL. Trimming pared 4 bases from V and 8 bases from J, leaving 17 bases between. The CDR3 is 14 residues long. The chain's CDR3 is CASSRRPVWEEAFF. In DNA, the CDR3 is TGCGCCAGCAGCCGCCGGCCCGTTTGGGAGGAAGCTTTCTTT.

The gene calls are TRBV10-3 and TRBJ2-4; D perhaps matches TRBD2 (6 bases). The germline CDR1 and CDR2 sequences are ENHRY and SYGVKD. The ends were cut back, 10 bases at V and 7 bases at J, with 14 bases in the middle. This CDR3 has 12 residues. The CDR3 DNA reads TGTGCCACCGGGCGGGATGAGAACATTCAGTACTTC. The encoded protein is CATGRDENIQYF.

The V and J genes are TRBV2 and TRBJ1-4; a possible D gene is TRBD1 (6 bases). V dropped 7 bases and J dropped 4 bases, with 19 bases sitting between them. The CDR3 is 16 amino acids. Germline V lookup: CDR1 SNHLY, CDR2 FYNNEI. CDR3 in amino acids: CASIRDIGDLNEKLFF. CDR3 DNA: TGTGCCAGCATTCGGGACATCGGGGACCTTAATGAAAAACTGTTTTTT.

The chain's CDR3 is CASSPGGAYEQYF. The CDR3 region has the DNA TGTGCCAGTAGCCCGGGGGGGGCCTACGAGCAGTACTTC. The rearrangement uses TRBV9 and TRBJ2-7, with 8 bases fitting TRBD2. The V and J ends lost 8 bases and 2 bases, in that order; junction bases with no gene match: 6. This CDR3 region has 13 residues. Germline V gives CDR1 SGDLS, CDR2 YYNGEE.

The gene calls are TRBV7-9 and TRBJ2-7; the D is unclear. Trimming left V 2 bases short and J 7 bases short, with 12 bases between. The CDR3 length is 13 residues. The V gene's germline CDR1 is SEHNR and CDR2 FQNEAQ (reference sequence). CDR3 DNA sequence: TGTGCCAGCAGCTTAATTGCGTCGGGTGAGCAGTACTTC. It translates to CASSLIASGEQYF.

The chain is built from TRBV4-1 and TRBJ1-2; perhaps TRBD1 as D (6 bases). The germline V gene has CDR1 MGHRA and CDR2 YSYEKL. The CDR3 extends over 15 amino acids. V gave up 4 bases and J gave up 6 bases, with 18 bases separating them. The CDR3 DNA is TGCGCCAGCAGCCTACAACTCGGGACATTTGATGGCTACACCTTC. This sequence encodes CASSLQLGTFDGYTF.

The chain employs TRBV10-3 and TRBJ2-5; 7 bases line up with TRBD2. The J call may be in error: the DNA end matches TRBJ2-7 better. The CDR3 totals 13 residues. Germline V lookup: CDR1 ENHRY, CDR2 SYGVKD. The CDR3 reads CAIWEGGVYEQYF. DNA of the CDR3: TGTGCCATCTGGGAGGGAGGGGTCTACGAGCAGTACTTC.

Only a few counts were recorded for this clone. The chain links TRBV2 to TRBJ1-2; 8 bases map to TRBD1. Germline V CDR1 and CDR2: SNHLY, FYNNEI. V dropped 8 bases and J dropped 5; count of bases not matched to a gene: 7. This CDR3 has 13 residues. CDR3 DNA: TGTGCCAGCGAGGACAGGGCGGGGTATGGCTACACCTTC. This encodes CASEDRAGYGYTF.

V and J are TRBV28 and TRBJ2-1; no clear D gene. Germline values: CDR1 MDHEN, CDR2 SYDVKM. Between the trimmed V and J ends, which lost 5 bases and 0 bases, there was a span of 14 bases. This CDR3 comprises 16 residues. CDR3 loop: CASSLPAHSSYNEQFF. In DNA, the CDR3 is TGTGCCAGCAGTCTTCCAGCCCATAGCTCCTACAATGAGCAGTTCTTC. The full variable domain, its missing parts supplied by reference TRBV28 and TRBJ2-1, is DVKVTQSSRYLVKRTGEKVFLECVQDMDHENMFWYRQDPGLGLRLIYFSYDVKMKEKGDIPEGYSVSREKKERFSLILESASTNQTSMYLCASSLPAHSSYNEQFFGPGTRLTVL.

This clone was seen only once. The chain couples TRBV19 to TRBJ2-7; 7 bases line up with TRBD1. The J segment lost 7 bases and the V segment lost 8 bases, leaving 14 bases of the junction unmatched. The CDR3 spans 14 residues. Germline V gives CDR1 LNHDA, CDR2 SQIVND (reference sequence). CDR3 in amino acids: CASASGGRGGEQYF. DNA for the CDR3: TGTGCCAGTGCATCAGGGGGTAGAGGTGGTGAGCAGTACTTC. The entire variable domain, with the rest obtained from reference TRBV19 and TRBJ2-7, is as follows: DGGITQSPKYLFRKEGQNVTLSCEQNLNHDAMYWYRQDPGQGLRLIYYSQIVNDFQKGDIAEGYSVSREKKESFPLTVTSAQKNPTAFYLCASASGGRGGEQYFGPGTRLTVT.

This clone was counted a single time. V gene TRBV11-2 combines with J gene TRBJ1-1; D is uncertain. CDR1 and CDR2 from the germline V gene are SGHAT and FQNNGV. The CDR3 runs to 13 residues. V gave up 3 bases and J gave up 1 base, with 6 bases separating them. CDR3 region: CASSLGSNTEAFF. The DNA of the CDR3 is TGTGCCAGCAGCTTGGGGTCGAACACTGAAGCTTTCTTT.

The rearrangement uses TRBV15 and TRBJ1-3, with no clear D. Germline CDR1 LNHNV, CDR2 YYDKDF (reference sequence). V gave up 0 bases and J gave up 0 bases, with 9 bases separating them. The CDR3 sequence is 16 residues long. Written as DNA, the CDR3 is TGTGCCACCAGCAGAGATTTGGGTCGCTCTGGAAACACCATATATTTT. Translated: CATSRDLGRSGNTIYF.